Listed below are T cell receptor beta chains from one sample, sequenced in a study of blood T cell repertoires in COVID-19. Libraries were prepared by immunoSEQ multiplex PCR; TCRdb keeps only in-frame clonotypes and omits some of them. Of about 310,000 clones detected, around 90% appear once; the ten largest clones hold 1%. Sequenced input: peripheral blood. Source of these receptors: a man aged 50-60 years with active or convalescent COVID-19. CDR3s include the opening cysteine and the closing phenylalanine or tryptophan. A D gene is named only where the DNA matches it firmly. The size entry is marked missing in some rows and otherwise reads once, few, many or a size class.

j_call: TRBJ1-2
v_call: TRBV2
clone_size: .
d_call: TRBD1
cdr3_aa: CASSGGGRGPGFYGYTF
cdr3_nt: TGTGCCAGCAGTGGCGGCGGCAGGGGGCCGGGTTTCTATGGCTACACCTTC

j_call: TRBJ1-2
v_call: TRBV28
clone_size: .
d_call: .
cdr3_aa: CASSQGRNYGYTF
cdr3_nt: TGTGCCAGCAGTCAGGGCCGCAACTATGGCTACACCTTC

j_call: TRBJ1-2
v_call: TRBV5-6
clone_size: .
d_call: .
cdr3_aa: CASSLLGVRGYGYTF
cdr3_nt: TGTGCCAGCAGCTTGTTGGGGGTAAGGGGGTATGGCTACACCTTC

j_call: TRBJ1-1
v_call: TRBV19
clone_size: .
d_call: .
cdr3_aa: CASSPPGHRTEAFF
cdr3_nt: TGTGCCAGTAGTCCGCCGGGACACAGGACTGAAGCTTTCTTT

j_call: TRBJ2-7
v_call: TRBV28
clone_size: .
d_call: TRBD1
cdr3_aa: CATSPPGTEAHEQYF
cdr3_nt: TGTGCCACCTCACCACCCGGGACAGAAGCCCACGAGCAGTACTTC

j_call: TRBJ1-2
v_call: TRBV3-1/TRBV3-2
clone_size: few
d_call: TRBD1
cdr3_aa: CASSPWTGNGYTF
cdr3_nt: TGTGCCAGCAGTCCCTGGACAGGGAACGGCTACACCTTC

j_call: TRBJ1-6
v_call: TRBV6-2/TRBV6-3
clone_size: .
d_call: .
cdr3_aa: CASSSGQYNSPLHF
cdr3_nt: TGTGCCAGCAGCTCTGGACAGTATAATTCACCCCTCCACTTT

j_call: TRBJ2-1
v_call: TRBV9
clone_size: .
d_call: TRBD2
cdr3_aa: CASSPRWASGGRHNEQFF
cdr3_nt: TGTGCCAGCAGCCCCCGGTGGGCTAGCGGGGGGCGACACAATGAGCAGTTCTTC

j_call: TRBJ2-7
v_call: TRBV6-5
clone_size: .
d_call: TRBD1
cdr3_aa: CASTLDRGNDEQYF
cdr3_nt: TGTGCCAGCACCTTGGACAGGGGGAATGATGAGCAGTACTTC

j_call: TRBJ1-5
v_call: TRBV12-3/TRBV12-4
clone_size: .
d_call: .
cdr3_aa: CASSRTEYQPQHF
cdr3_nt: TGTGCCAGCAGCCGGACAGAGTATCAGCCCCAGCATTTT

j_call: TRBJ1-2
v_call: TRBV12-3/TRBV12-4
clone_size: .
d_call: .
cdr3_aa: CASSFRDNYGYTF
cdr3_nt: TGTGCCAGCAGTTTTAGAGATAACTATGGCTACACCTTC

j_call: TRBJ2-5
v_call: TRBV5-1
clone_size: once
d_call: TRBD2
cdr3_aa: CASSNPSGAETQYF
cdr3_nt: TGCGCCAGCAGCAACCCTAGCGGGGCAGAGACCCAGTACTTC

j_call: TRBJ2-2
v_call: TRBV27
clone_size: .
d_call: TRBD2
cdr3_aa: CASSFHSGTNTGELFF
cdr3_nt: TGTGCCAGCAGCTTCCATAGCGGGACGAACACCGGGGAGCTGTTTTTT

j_call: TRBJ2-1
v_call: TRBV4-1
clone_size: .
d_call: TRBD1
cdr3_aa: CASSSRQGDDEQFF
cdr3_nt: TGCGCCAGCAGCTCCCGACAGGGGGATGATGAGCAGTTCTTC

j_call: TRBJ1-6
v_call: TRBV5-6
clone_size: .
d_call: .
cdr3_aa: CASSSLSLWTENSPLHF
cdr3_nt: TGTGCCAGCAGCTCCTTATCCCTATGGACAGAAAATTCACCCCTCCACTTT

j_call: TRBJ2-2
v_call: TRBV7-2
clone_size: .
d_call: .
cdr3_aa: CASSLAGLNTGELFF
cdr3_nt: TGTGCCAGCAGCTTAGCGGGCTTAAACACCGGGGAGCTGTTTTTT

j_call: TRBJ2-1
v_call: TRBV5-6
clone_size: .
d_call: TRBD2
cdr3_aa: CASSTAVGTSSNEQFF
cdr3_nt: TGTGCCAGCAGCACAGCGGTTGGGACTAGTTCCAATGAGCAGTTCTTC

j_call: TRBJ1-2
v_call: TRBV27
clone_size: .
d_call: TRBD1
cdr3_aa: CASSQTGTGGGYTF
cdr3_nt: TGTGCCAGCAGCCAGACAGGGACTGGGGGTGGCTACACCTTC

j_call: TRBJ2-5
v_call: TRBV4-3
clone_size: .
d_call: .
cdr3_aa: CASSQGGQSQETQYF
cdr3_nt: TGCGCCAGCAGCCAAGGAGGACAGAGCCAAGAGACCCAGTACTTC

j_call: TRBJ2-3
v_call: TRBV5-1
clone_size: .
d_call: TRBD1
cdr3_aa: CASSSGQSQDTQYF
cdr3_nt: TGCGCCAGCAGCTCGGGACAGAGTCAAGATACGCAGTATTTT

j_call: TRBJ1-4
v_call: TRBV7-2
clone_size: .
d_call: .
cdr3_aa: CASSDPRRSDEKLFF
cdr3_nt: TGTGCCAGCAGCGACCCGCGCAGGTCGGATGAAAAACTGTTTTTT

j_call: TRBJ2-7
v_call: TRBV7-9
clone_size: .
d_call: TRBD1
cdr3_aa: CASSSTGVVEQYF
cdr3_nt: TGTGCCAGCAGCTCGACAGGGGTGGTCGAGCAGTACTTC